This T cell receptor beta chain came from a study of metastatic and nonmetastatic thyroid tumors. Study summary: The study looked at repertoires side by side in blood and in tumor or nodule tissue from malignant and benign thyroid patients.

There are a few counts of this clone. No patient had received any treatment before thyroid surgery. TCRdb re-processed the PCR reads through MiXCR. The repertoire consists of approximately 26,000 clones, with under 30% occurring once and the leading ten covering over 5%. The germline V and J ends were trimmed by 3 bases and 8 bases, with 13 bases remaining between them. Germline V gives CDR1 MGHDK, CDR2 SYGVNS. There are 13 residues in the CDR3. The TCR was taken from a female donor with papillary thyroid cancer or a benign thyroid nodule (not recorded which). Some clones in this sample may be carry-over from other donors' samples. Specimen: blood. J is TRBJ1-2 and V is TRBV25-1; D might be TRBD1 (5 bases). This chain's CDR3 is CASSEWDVWGYTF. The CDR3 bases are TGTGCCAGCAGTGAGTGGGACGTCTGGGGCTACACCTTC.